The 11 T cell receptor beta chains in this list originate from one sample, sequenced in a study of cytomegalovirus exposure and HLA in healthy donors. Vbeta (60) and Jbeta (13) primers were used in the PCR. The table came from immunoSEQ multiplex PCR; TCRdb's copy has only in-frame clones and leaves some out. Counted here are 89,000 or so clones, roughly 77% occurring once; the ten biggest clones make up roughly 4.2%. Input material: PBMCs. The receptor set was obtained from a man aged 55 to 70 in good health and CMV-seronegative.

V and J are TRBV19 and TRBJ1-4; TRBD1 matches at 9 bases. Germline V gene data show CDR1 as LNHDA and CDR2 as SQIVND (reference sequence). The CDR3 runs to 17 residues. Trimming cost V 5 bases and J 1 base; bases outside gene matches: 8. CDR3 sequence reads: CASSQQTGGLTNEKLFF. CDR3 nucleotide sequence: TGTGCCAGTAGTCAACAGACAGGGGGATTAACTAATGAAAAACTGTTTTTT.

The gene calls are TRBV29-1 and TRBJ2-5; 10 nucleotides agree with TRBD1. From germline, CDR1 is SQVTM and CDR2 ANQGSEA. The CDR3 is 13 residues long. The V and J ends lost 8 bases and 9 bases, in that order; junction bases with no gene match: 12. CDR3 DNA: TGCAGCACCCGGGACAGGGGTTCGGGGGCCCAGTACTTC. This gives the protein CSTRDRGSGAQYF.

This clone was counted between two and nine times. The CDR3 bases are TGCGCCAGCAGCTTGGCATCAGACTCTAACACCGGGGAGCTGTTTTTT. This codes for CASSLASDSNTGELFF. V and J are TRBV5-1 and TRBJ2-2; D ambiguous. V lost 0 bases, J lost 2 bases, and 11 bases lay in between. The length of the CDR3 is 16 residues. Germline V gives CDR1 SGHRS, CDR2 YFSETQ.

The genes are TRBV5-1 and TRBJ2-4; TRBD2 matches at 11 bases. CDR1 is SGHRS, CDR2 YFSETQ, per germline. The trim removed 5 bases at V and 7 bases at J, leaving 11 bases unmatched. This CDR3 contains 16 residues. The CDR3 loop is CASSLYSGGAGNIQYF. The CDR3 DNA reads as TGCGCCAGCAGTTTATATAGCGGGGGGGCCGGGAACATTCAGTACTTC.

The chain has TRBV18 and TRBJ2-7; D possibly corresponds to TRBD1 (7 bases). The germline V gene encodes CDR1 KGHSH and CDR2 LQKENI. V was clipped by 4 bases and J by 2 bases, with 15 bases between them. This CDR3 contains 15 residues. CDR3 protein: CASSQAGGLTYEQYF. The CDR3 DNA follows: TGTGCCAGCTCACAAGCAGGGGGGCTAACCTACGAGCAGTACTTC.

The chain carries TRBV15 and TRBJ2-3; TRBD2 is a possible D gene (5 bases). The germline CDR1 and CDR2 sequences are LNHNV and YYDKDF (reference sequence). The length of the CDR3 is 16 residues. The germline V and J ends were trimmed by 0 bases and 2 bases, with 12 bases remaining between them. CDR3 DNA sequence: TGTGCCACCAGCAGAGATCTTAGCGCAGTCACAGATACGCAGTATTTT. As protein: CATSRDLSAVTDTQYF.

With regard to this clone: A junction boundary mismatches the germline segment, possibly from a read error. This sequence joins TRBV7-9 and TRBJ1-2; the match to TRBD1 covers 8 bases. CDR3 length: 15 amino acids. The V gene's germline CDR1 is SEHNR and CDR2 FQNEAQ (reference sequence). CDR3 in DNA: TGTTCCAGCAGCTCCAGGACAGGGTTGAGCTATGGCTACACCTTC. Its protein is CSSSSRTGLSYGYTF.

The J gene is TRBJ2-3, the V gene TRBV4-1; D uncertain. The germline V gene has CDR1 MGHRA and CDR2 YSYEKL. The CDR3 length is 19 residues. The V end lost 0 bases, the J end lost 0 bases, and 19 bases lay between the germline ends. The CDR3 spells CASSQDLQIMSSSTDTQYF. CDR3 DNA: TGCGCCAGCAGCCAAGATTTACAGATAATGAGTTCTAGCACAGATACGCAGTATTTT.

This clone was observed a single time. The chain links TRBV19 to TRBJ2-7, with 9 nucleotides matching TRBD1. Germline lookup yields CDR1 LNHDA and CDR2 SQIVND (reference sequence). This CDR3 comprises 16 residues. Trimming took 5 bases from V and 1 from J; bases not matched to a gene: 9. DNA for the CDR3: TGTGCCAGTAGTCCGAGAGGTGGGACAGGGTCCTACGAGCAGTACTTC. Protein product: CASSPRGGTGSYEQYF. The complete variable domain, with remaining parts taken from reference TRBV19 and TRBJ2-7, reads DGGITQSPKYLFRKEGQNVTLSCEQNLNHDAMYWYRQDPGQGLRLIYYSQIVNDFQKGDIAEGYSVSREKKESFPLTVTSAQKNPTAFYLCASSPRGGTGSYEQYFGPGTRLTVT.

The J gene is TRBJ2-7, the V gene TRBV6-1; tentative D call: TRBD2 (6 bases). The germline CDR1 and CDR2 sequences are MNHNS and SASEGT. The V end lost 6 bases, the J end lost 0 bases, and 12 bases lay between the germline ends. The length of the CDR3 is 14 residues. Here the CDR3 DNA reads TGTGCCAGCAGAGTGGCCGGGAGCTCCTACGAGCAGTACTTC. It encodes CASRVAGSSYEQYF.

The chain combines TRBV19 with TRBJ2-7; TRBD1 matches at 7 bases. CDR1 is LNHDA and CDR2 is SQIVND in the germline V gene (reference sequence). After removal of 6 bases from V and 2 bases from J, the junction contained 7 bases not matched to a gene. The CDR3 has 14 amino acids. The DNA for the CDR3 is TGTGCCAGTAGGCTAAGACAGGGCGCCTACGAGCAGTACTTC. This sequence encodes CASRLRQGAYEQYF.